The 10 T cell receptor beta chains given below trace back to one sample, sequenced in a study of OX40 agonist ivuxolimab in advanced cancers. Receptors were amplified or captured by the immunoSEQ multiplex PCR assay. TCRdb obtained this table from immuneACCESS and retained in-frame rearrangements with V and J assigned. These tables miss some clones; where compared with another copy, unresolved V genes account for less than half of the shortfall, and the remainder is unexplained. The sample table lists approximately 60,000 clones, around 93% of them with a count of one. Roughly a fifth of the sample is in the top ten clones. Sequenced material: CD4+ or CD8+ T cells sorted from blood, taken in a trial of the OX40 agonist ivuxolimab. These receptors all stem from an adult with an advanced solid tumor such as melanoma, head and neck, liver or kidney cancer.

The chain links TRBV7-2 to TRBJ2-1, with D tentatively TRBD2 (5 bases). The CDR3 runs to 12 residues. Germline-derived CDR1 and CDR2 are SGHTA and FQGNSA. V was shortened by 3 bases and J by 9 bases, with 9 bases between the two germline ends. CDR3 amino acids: CASSFEAGEQFF. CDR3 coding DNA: TGTGCCAGCAGCTTTGAGGCGGGTGAGCAGTTCTTC. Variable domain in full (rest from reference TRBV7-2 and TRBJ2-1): GAGVSQSPSNKVTEKGKDVELRCDPISGHTALYWYRQSLGQGLEFLIYFQGNSAPDKSGLPSDRFSAERTGGSVSTLTIQRTQQEDSAVYLCASSFEAGEQFFGPGTRLTVL.

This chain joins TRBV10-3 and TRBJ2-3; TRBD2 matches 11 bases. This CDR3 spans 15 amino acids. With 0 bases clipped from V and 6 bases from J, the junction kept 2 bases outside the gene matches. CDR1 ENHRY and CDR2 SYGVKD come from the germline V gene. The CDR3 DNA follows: TGTGCCATCAGTGAGTCCACTAGCGGGAGTGATACGCAGTATTTT. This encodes CAISESTSGSDTQYF.

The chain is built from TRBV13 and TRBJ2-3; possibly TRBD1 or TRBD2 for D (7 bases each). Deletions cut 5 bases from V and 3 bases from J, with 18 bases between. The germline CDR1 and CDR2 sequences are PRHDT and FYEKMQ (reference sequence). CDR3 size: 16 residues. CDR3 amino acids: CASSIKTGEGTDTQYF. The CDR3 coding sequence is TGTGCCAGCAGCATCAAAACAGGGGAGGGAACAGATACGCAGTATTTT.

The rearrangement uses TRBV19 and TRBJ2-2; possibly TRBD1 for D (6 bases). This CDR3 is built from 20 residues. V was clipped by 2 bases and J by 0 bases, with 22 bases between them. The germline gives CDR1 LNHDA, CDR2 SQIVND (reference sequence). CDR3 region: CASSILGLGGTRSNTGELFF. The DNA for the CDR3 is TGTGCCAGTAGTATACTAGGGTTAGGGGGAACTAGGTCGAACACCGGGGAGCTGTTTTTT.

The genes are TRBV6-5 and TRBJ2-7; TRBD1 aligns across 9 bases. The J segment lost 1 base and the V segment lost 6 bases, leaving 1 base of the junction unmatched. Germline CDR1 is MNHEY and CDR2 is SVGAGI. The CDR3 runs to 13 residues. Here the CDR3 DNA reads TGTGCCAGCAGGGGACAGGGTTCCTACGAGCAGTACTTC. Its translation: CASRGQGSYEQYF.

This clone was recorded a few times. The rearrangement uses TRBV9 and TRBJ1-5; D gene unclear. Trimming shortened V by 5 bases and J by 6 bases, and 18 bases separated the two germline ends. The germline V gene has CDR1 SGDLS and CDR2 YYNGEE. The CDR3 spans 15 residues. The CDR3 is CASSPHDGGGQPQHF. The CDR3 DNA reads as TGTGCCAGCAGTCCCCACGACGGTGGTGGTCAGCCCCAGCATTTT.

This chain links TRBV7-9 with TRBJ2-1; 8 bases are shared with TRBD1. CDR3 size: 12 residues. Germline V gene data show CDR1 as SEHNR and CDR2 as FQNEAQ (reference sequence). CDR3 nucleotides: TGTGCTTCGGCGGACAGGGAGGATGAGCAGTTCTTC. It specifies CASADREDEQFF.

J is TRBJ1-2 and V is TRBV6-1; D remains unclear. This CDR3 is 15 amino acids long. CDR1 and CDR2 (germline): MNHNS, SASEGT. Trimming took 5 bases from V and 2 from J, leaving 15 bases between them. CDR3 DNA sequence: TGTGCCAGCAGTTCCCGGACCCTCCTAAACTATGGCTACACCTTC. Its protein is CASSSRTLLNYGYTF.

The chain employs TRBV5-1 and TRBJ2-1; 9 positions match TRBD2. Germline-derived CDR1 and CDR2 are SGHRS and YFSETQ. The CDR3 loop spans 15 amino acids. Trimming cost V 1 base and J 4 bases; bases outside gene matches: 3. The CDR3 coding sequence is TGCGCCAGCAGCTTGAGCGGGGGGCTTTACAATGAGCAGTTCTTC. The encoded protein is CASSLSGGLYNEQFF.

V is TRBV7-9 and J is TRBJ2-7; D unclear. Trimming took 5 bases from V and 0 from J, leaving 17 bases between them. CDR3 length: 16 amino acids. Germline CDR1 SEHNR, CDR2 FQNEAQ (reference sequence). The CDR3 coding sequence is TGTGCCAGCAGCGCATTAACGGTCATGAGCTCCTACGAGCAGTACTTC. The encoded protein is CASSALTVMSSYEQYF. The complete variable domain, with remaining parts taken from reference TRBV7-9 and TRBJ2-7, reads DTGVSQNPRHKITKRGQNVTFRCDPISEHNRLYWYRQTLGQGPEFLTYFQNEAQLEKSRLLSDRFSAERPKGSFSTLEIQRTEQGDSAMYLCASSALTVMSSYEQYFGPGTRLTVT.